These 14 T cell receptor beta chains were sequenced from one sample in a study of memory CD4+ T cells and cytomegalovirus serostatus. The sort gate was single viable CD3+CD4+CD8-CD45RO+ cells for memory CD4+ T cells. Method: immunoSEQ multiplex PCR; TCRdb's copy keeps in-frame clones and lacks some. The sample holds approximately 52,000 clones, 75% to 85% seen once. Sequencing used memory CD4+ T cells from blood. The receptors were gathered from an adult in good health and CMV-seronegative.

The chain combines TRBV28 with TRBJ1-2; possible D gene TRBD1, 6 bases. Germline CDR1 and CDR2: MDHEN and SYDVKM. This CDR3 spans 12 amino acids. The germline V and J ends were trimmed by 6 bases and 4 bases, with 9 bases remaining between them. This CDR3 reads CASRTGSYGYTF. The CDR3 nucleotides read TGTGCCAGCAGGACAGGAAGCTATGGCTACACCTTC.

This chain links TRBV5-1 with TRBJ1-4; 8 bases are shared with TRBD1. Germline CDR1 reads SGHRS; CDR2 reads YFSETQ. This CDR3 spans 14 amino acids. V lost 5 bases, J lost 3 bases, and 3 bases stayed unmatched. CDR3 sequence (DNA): TGCGCCAGCAGGGGACAGGCTTCTAATGAAAAACTGTTTTTT. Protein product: CASRGQASNEKLFF.

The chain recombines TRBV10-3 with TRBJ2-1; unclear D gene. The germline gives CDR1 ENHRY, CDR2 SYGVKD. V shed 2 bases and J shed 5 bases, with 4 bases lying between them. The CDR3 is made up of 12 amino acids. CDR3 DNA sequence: TGTGCCATCAGTGAGCGGAACAATGAGCAGTTCTTC. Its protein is CAISERNNEQFF.

The DNA for the CDR3 is TGTGCCAGCAGCTTAGGCGCGGGGAGAAATCAGCCCCAGCATTTT. Translation gives CASSLGAGRNQPQHF. V is TRBV13 and J is TRBJ1-5; no definite D call. From germline, CDR1 is PRHDT and CDR2 FYEKMQ (reference sequence). CDR3 length equals 15 residues. V was shortened by 0 bases and J by 4 bases, with 10 bases between the two germline ends. Based on the CDR3 plus reference TRBV13 and TRBJ1-5, the full variable domain is AAGVIQSPRHLIKEKRETATLKCYPIPRHDTVYWYQQGPGQDPQFLISFYEKMQSDKGSIPDRFSAQQFSDYHSELNMSSLELGDSALYFCASSLGAGRNQPQHFGDGTRLSIL.

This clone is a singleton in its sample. The CDR3 loop is CASGRLAGSTDTQYF. The CDR3 DNA sequence: TGTGCCAGCGGAAGACTAGCGGGGAGCACAGATACGCAGTATTTT. The chain recombines TRBV6-1 with TRBJ2-3; 11 nucleotides agree with TRBD2. This CDR3 has 15 residues. Trimming at V came to 8 bases and at J to 0 bases, leaving 4 bases not matched to a gene. The germline gives CDR1 MNHNS, CDR2 SASEGT.

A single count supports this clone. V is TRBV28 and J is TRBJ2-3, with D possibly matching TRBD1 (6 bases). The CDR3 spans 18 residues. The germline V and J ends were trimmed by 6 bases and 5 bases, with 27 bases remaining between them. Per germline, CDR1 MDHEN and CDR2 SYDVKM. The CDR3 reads CASSLTWIDRLQKDTQYF. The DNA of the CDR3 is TGTGCCAGCAGCCTAACCTGGATCGACAGGCTCCAGAAAGATACGCAGTATTTT.

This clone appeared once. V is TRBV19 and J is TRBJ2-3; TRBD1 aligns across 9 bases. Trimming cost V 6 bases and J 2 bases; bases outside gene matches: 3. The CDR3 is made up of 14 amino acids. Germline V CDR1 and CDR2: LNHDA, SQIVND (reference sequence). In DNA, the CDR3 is TGTGCCAGTAGCCGGACAGGGGCCACAGATACGCAGTATTTT. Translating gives CASSRTGATDTQYF.

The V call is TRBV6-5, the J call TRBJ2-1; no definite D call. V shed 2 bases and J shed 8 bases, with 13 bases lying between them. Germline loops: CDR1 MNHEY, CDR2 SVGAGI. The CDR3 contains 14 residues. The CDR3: CASSYRALLDEQFF. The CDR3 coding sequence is TGTGCCAGCAGTTACAGGGCACTCTTAGATGAGCAGTTCTTC.

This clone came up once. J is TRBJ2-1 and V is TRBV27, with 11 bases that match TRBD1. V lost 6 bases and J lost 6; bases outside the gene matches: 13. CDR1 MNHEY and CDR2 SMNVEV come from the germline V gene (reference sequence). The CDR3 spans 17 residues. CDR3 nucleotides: TGTGCCAGCAGCCACCCAGTAGGGGACAGGGGGTTCAATGAGCAGTTCTTC. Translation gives CASSHPVGDRGFNEQFF.

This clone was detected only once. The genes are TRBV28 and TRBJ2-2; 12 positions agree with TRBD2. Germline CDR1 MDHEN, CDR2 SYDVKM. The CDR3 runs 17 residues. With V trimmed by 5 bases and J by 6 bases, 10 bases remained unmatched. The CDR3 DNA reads TGTGCCAGCAGTCTCTCCTCTAGCGGGAGGGTGGCCGGGGAGCTGTTTTTT. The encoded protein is CASSLSSSGRVAGELFF.

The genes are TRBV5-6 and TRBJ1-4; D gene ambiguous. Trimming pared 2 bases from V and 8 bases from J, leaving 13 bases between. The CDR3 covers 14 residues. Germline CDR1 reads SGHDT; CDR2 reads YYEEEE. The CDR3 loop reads CASSLDGDPEKLFF. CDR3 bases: TGTGCCAGCAGCTTAGACGGGGATCCGGAAAAACTGTTTTTT.

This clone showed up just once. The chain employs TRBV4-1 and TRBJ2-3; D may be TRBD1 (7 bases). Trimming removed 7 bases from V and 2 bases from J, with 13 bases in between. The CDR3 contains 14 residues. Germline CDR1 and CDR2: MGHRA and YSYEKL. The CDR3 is CASTRGDFTDTQYF. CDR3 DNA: TGCGCCAGCACCAGGGGGGATTTCACAGATACGCAGTATTTT.

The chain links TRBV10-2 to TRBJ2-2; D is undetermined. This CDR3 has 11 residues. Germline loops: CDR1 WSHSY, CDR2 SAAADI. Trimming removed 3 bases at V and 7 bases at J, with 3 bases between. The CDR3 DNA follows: TGCGCCAGCAGTGACCGCGGGGAGCTGTTTTTT. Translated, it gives CASSDRGELFF.

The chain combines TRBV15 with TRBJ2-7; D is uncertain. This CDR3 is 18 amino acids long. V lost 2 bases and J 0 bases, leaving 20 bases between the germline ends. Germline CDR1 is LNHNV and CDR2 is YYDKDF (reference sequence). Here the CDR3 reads CATSRPRHKGFNSYEQYF. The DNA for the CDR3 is TGTGCCACCAGCAGACCCCGCCACAAGGGATTTAACTCCTACGAGCAGTACTTC.